This TCR beta chain was captured in a study of blood T cells in healthy people across ages. Study observations and caveats: Donor CMV infection status was unknown, possibly confounding age-related changes in expanded clonotypes. Per million T cells, TCR beta diversity dropped roughly linearly as age increased.

The authors ran a second PCR of 7 to 11 cycles using a sample-barcoded 5' primer and a J-beta primer mix. Each CDR3 protein is one row after TCRdb ran MiXCR on the 5' RACE reads. The sample lists around 990,000 distinct CDR3 sequences, roughly a quarter occurring once. V gave up 6 bases and J gave up 7 bases; unmatched junction bases: 6. Germline CDR1 and CDR2: SGHTA and FQGNSA. This CDR3 spans 13 amino acids. As concerns this clonotype: Its antigen is still unknown.

This sample was also put to use in a study of T cells of mothers and their children. That study reports: All RNA that had been extracted was used for cDNA synthesis at approximately 1.5 ug per 15 ul. The TCR beta CDR3 read count exceeded 9 million for each mother and was several million for each child.

The receptor comes from a girl aged 2 to 9 in good health. The sequenced material came from blood. This chain connects TRBV7-2 to TRBJ2-1; TRBD2 matches 7 bases. The CDR3 DNA reads as TGTGCCAGCAGTTCCTGGGGGGGGAATGAGCAGTTCTTC. As protein: CASSSWGGNEQFF.